This T cell receptor beta chain was profiled in a study of blood T cells in healthy people across ages. V was pared by 3 bases and J by 6 bases, with 6 bases of the junction left unmatched. CDR3 length: 15 amino acids. Germline CDR1 is SGHRS and CDR2 is YFSETQ. With a J-beta primer mix and a sample-barcoded 5' primer, a second PCR ran 7 to 11 cycles. TCRdb itself ran the 5' RACE reads through MiXCR, one entry per CDR3 protein. Among around 780,000 distinct CDR3 sequences listed, roughly 25% were seen once. This clonotype was detected a few times. This sample also appeared in a second study, on T cells of mothers and their children. Turning to that study: The whole RNA yield was converted to cDNA, approximately 1.6 ug per 15 ul. Mother-child pairs who were related displayed a slightly higher overlap than unrelated pairs, a difference that was non-significant.

The TCR sequence derives from a boy younger than 18 in good health. This chain connects TRBV5-1 to TRBJ1-4, with 9 bases fitting TRBD1. The specimen sequenced was blood. The CDR3 loop reads CASSSGQGHDEKLFF. DNA of the CDR3: TGCGCCAGCAGCTCCGGACAGGGGCACGATGAAAAACTGTTTTTT.